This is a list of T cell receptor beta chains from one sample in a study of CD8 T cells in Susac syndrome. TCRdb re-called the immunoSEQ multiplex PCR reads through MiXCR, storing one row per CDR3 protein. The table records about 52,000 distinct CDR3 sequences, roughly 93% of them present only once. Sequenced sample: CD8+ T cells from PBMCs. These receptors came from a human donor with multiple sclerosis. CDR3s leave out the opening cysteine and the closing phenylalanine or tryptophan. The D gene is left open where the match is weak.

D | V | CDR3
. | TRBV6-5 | ASSYSNGLQETQY
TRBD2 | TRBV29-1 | SVEQASGGQNEQF
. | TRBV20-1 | SVGPLRGDTIY
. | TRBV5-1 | ASSLGTPGDEQF
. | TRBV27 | ASSLGAPYEQY
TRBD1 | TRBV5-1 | ASSPGQGGAANTGELF
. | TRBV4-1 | ASSQVIVWEVNGYT
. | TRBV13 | ASSFGKDSPLH
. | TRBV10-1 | ASTQRGDTEAF
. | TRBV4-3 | ASSQDGQPVNEQF
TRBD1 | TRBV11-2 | ASSLKPGQEVSGELF
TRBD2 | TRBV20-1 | SAERLAGVVDTQY
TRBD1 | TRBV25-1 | ASSRTGEEIGELF
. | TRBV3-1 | ASSQARTPLGQPQH
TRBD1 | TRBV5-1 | ASSLRRDREQF
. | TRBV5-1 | ASAVSQAYGYT
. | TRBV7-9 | ASSSSPDTQY
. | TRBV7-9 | ASSSLDTQY
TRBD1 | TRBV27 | ASQGQEGTEAF
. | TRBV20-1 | SARDLETDTQY
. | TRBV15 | ATSPRQLSGANVPT
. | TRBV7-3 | ASSQVLLGEQY
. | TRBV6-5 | ASSYWGGEQY
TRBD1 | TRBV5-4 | ASSLGTGGITEAF
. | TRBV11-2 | ASSLVGSGFTEAF
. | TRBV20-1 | SASKGVGDGFSPLH
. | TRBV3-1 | ASSQDPSGVSNGYT
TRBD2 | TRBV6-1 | ASSRTSGEADTQY
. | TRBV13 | ASSLGPPAYEQY
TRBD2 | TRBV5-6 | ASSLETSGLYEQY
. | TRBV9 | ASSVVGGGEGPDTEAF
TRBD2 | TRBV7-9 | ASSYPSGGAESPTQY
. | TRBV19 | ASSPSLRGMNTEAF
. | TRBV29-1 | SVLNRGGVANYGYT
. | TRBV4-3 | ASSLNPPGAEYNSPLH
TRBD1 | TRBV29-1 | SVDRGSTDTQY
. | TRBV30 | AWKTIENTIY
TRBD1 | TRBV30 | AWSLGQGRTEAF
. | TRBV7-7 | ASSLGARPTDTQY
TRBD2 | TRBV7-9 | ASSSGTSYEQY
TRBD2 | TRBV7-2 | ASSLDLAGAGEQF
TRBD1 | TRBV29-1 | SFYRDRDIQETQY
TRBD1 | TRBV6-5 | ASSYGDSPYEQY
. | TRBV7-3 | ASSQTGLGTEAF
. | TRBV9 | ASSGTVDTLNGANVLT
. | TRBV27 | ASRLKASWRYKYQETQY
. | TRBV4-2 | ASRLTSSGDEQY